A selection of T cell receptor beta chains follows, all from one sample in a study of post-analysis software for immune sequencing data. TCRdb processed the PCR reads anew with MiXCR; each CDR3 protein has one entry. The table includes hundreds of thousands of distinct CDR3 sequences, 30% detected once. The material sequenced was blood. These receptors all stem from a girl aged 10-17 years with multiple sclerosis. Each CDR3 is given with its conserved first and last residue. The order of the fields is J gene, clone size, V gene, D gene, CDR3 protein, CDR3 DNA. The D gene is left open where the match is weak. Not all rows give a size; the values are once, few, many and, for expanded clones, a class.

j_gene: TRBJ2-3; abundance: .; v_gene: TRBV2; d_gene: .; CDR3aa: CASNLRGLGTDTQYF; CDR3nt: TGTGCCAGCAACCTCCGGGGGTTAGGCACAGATACGCAGTATTTT
j_gene: TRBJ2-6; abundance: .; v_gene: TRBV5-1; d_gene: TRBD1; CDR3aa: CASSIQGTGANVLTF; CDR3nt: TGCGCCAGCAGCATACAGGGGACCGGGGCCAACGTCCTGACTTTC
j_gene: TRBJ1-5; abundance: few; v_gene: TRBV20-1; d_gene: .; CDR3aa: CSAGRNQPQHF; CDR3nt: TGCAGTGCCGGACGGAATCAGCCCCAGCATTTT
j_gene: TRBJ2-7; abundance: many; v_gene: TRBV20-1; d_gene: TRBD2; CDR3aa: CSLFTSGSIYEQYF; CDR3nt: TGCAGTCTATTCACTAGCGGGAGTATCTACGAGCAGTACTTC
j_gene: TRBJ1-5; abundance: .; v_gene: TRBV20-1; d_gene: .; CDR3aa: CSARVGQILQPQHF; CDR3nt: TGCAGTGCTAGGGTCGGACAAATCCTGCAGCCCCAGCATTTT
j_gene: TRBJ2-1; abundance: .; v_gene: TRBV11-2; d_gene: TRBD2; CDR3aa: CASSQNSGGRDEQFF; CDR3nt: TGTGCCAGCAGCCAAAACAGCGGGGGCAGGGATGAGCAGTTCTTC
j_gene: TRBJ1-2; abundance: .; v_gene: TRBV12-5; d_gene: TRBD1; CDR3aa: CASGLAAETGDISYTF; CDR3nt: TGTGCTAGTGGTTTGGCAGCGGAGACAGGGGATATCAGCTACACCTTC
j_gene: TRBJ2-6; abundance: few; v_gene: TRBV28; d_gene: .; CDR3aa: CASSFPLVGPGANVLTF; CDR3nt: TGTGCCAGCAGTTTCCCCCTTGTGGGGCCTGGGGCCAACGTCCTGACTTTC
j_gene: TRBJ1-5; abundance: few; v_gene: TRBV7-2; d_gene: .; CDR3aa: CASSPRHHSNQPQHF; CDR3nt: TGTGCCAGCAGCCCCAGACACCATAGCAATCAGCCCCAGCATTTT
j_gene: TRBJ1-2; abundance: .; v_gene: TRBV20-1; d_gene: .; CDR3aa: CSASRQGYGYTF; CDR3nt: TGCAGTGCTAGCCGGCAGGGCTATGGCTACACCTTC
j_gene: TRBJ2-7; abundance: few; v_gene: TRBV6-6; d_gene: TRBD1; CDR3aa: CASSPAGTGKGHEQYF; CDR3nt: TGTGCCAGCAGTCCCGCAGGGACAGGGAAAGGGCACGAGCAGTACTTC
j_gene: TRBJ1-4; abundance: .; v_gene: TRBV20-1; d_gene: TRBD1; CDR3aa: CSARRTGVGGEKLFF; CDR3nt: TGCAGTGCTAGACGCACAGGGGTCGGCGGTGAAAAACTGTTTTTT
j_gene: TRBJ2-3; abundance: few; v_gene: TRBV3-1; d_gene: .; CDR3aa: CASRTTTTDTQYF; CDR3nt: TGTGCCAGCAGGACTACGACAACAGATACGCAGTATTTT
j_gene: TRBJ2-3; abundance: once; v_gene: TRBV7-9; d_gene: TRBD1; CDR3aa: CASSQSGKGARSTDTQYF; CDR3nt: TGTGCCAGCAGCCAATCAGGAAAGGGGGCGCGGAGCACAGATACGCAGTATTTT
j_gene: TRBJ1-2; abundance: .; v_gene: TRBV6-2/TRBV6-3; d_gene: TRBD1; CDR3aa: CASSEQGARGYTF; CDR3nt: TGTGCCAGCAGCGAACAGGGGGCTCGTGGCTACACCTTC
j_gene: TRBJ2-4; abundance: .; v_gene: TRBV15; d_gene: TRBD1; CDR3aa: CATSRLTGDAKNIQYF; CDR3nt: TGTGCCACCAGCAGACTTACAGGGGATGCCAAAAACATTCAGTACTTC
j_gene: TRBJ1-5; abundance: .; v_gene: TRBV12-3/TRBV12-4; d_gene: .; CDR3aa: CASSLMGNSNQPQHF; CDR3nt: TGTGCCAGCAGTTTAATGGGGAATAGCAATCAGCCCCAGCATTTT
j_gene: TRBJ2-1; abundance: few; v_gene: TRBV6-1; d_gene: .; CDR3aa: CASSGRGVASSGAYNEQFF; CDR3nt: TGTGCCAGCAGTGGTAGGGGTGTAGCGAGTAGCGGAGCCTACAATGAGCAGTTCTTC
j_gene: TRBJ2-3; abundance: .; v_gene: TRBV6-2/TRBV6-3; d_gene: TRBD2; CDR3aa: CASSYRGLAGTADTQYF; CDR3nt: TGTGCCAGCAGCTACCGCGGACTAGCGGGAACGGCAGATACGCAGTATTTT
j_gene: TRBJ2-3; abundance: .; v_gene: TRBV5-1; d_gene: TRBD1; CDR3aa: CASSLRQGWTDTQYF; CDR3nt: TGCGCCAGCAGCTTGCGACAGGGTTGGACAGATACGCAGTATTTT
j_gene: TRBJ1-4; abundance: few; v_gene: TRBV15; d_gene: .; CDR3aa: CATSMSRGLAKLFF; CDR3nt: TGTGCCACCAGCATGAGTCGAGGGCTTGCAAAACTGTTTTTT
j_gene: TRBJ2-5; abundance: many; v_gene: TRBV7-2; d_gene: TRBD1; CDR3aa: CASSVRTGQETQYF; CDR3nt: TGTGCCAGCAGCGTACGGACAGGCCAAGAGACCCAGTACTTC
j_gene: TRBJ1-4; abundance: .; v_gene: TRBV28; d_gene: TRBD1; CDR3aa: CASSSGQGLMANEKLFF; CDR3nt: TGTGCCAGCAGTTCCGGACAGGGACTCATGGCTAATGAAAAACTGTTTTTT
j_gene: TRBJ2-1; abundance: few; v_gene: TRBV2; d_gene: TRBD2; CDR3aa: CASRRLAGVSEQFF; CDR3nt: TGTGCCAGCAGGAGACTAGCGGGAGTGAGTGAGCAGTTCTTC
j_gene: TRBJ1-1; abundance: .; v_gene: TRBV12-3/TRBV12-4; d_gene: .; CDR3aa: CASSLVLDAEAFF; CDR3nt: TGTGCCAGCAGTTTAGTGTTGGACGCTGAAGCTTTCTTT
j_gene: TRBJ1-5; abundance: few; v_gene: TRBV3-1; d_gene: TRBD1; CDR3aa: CASSQRTGGPQPQHF; CDR3nt: TGTGCCAGCAGCCAACGAACAGGGGGCCCTCAGCCCCAGCATTTT
j_gene: TRBJ2-4; abundance: .; v_gene: TRBV24-1; d_gene: TRBD1; CDR3aa: CATSGRQGGLQLAKNIQYF; CDR3nt: TGTGCCACCAGTGGTCGACAGGGGGGGCTTCAGCTAGCCAAAAACATTCAGTACTTC
j_gene: TRBJ1-5; abundance: .; v_gene: TRBV7-2; d_gene: .; CDR3aa: CASSLDLYQPQHF; CDR3nt: TGTGCCAGCAGCTTAGACCTTTATCAGCCCCAGCATTTT
j_gene: TRBJ2-7; abundance: .; v_gene: TRBV20-1; d_gene: .; CDR3aa: CSATHPWEGAYEQYF; CDR3nt: TGCAGTGCTACCCACCCTTGGGAGGGGGCCTACGAGCAGTACTTC
j_gene: TRBJ2-3; abundance: .; v_gene: TRBV29-1; d_gene: .; CDR3aa: CGVEPRPQGGKDTQYF; CDR3nt: TGCGGCGTTGAACCCCGGCCCCAGGGAGGTAAAGATACGCAGTATTTT
j_gene: TRBJ2-2; abundance: .; v_gene: TRBV10-3; d_gene: .; CDR3aa: CATQQLDSTGGELFF; CDR3nt: TGTGCCACCCAACAGCTTGACAGCACGGGCGGGGAGCTGTTTTTT
j_gene: TRBJ1-2; abundance: .; v_gene: TRBV6-1; d_gene: TRBD1; CDR3aa: CASAEAGQGYYGYTF; CDR3nt: TGTGCCAGCGCTGAAGCGGGACAGGGGTACTATGGCTACACCTTC
j_gene: TRBJ1-1; abundance: .; v_gene: TRBV11-2; d_gene: .; CDR3aa: CATKRAQNTEAFF; CDR3nt: TGTGCCACAAAGAGGGCACAGAACACTGAAGCTTTCTTT
j_gene: TRBJ2-7; abundance: .; v_gene: TRBV4-3; d_gene: .; CDR3aa: CASSQGGADEQYF; CDR3nt: TGCGCCAGCAGCCAAGGTGGGGCGGACGAGCAGTACTTC
j_gene: TRBJ1-5; abundance: .; v_gene: TRBV5-5; d_gene: .; CDR3aa: CASSHAGRDRPQHF; CDR3nt: TGTGCCAGCAGCCACGCCGGGAGGGACCGGCCCCAGCATTTT
j_gene: TRBJ1-2; abundance: .; v_gene: TRBV5-1; d_gene: TRBD1; CDR3aa: CASTRQGSFDGYTF; CDR3nt: TGCGCCAGCACCCGACAGGGATCCTTTGATGGCTACACCTTC
j_gene: TRBJ2-1; abundance: few; v_gene: TRBV5-1; d_gene: .; CDR3aa: CASSLEEGGGNEQFF; CDR3nt: TGCGCCAGCAGCTTGGAAGAGGGGGGAGGCAATGAGCAGTTCTTC
j_gene: TRBJ2-5; abundance: few; v_gene: TRBV18; d_gene: .; CDR3aa: CASSGQPQETQYF; CDR3nt: TGTGCCAGCTCAGGACAGCCCCAAGAGACCCAGTACTTC
j_gene: TRBJ2-7; abundance: .; v_gene: TRBV20-1; d_gene: .; CDR3aa: CSANKGGSYEQYF; CDR3nt: TGCAGTGCTAACAAGGGCGGCTCCTACGAGCAGTACTTC
j_gene: TRBJ1-5; abundance: few; v_gene: TRBV12-3/TRBV12-4; d_gene: TRBD1; CDR3aa: CASSGTLGQNQPQHF; CDR3nt: TGTGCCAGCAGTGGGACACTGGGACAGAATCAGCCCCAGCATTTT
j_gene: TRBJ2-4; abundance: .; v_gene: TRBV19; d_gene: TRBD1; CDR3aa: CASMRQGDAKNIQYF; CDR3nt: TGTGCCAGTATGAGACAGGGGGACGCCAAAAACATTCAGTACTTC